This T cell receptor (beta chain) was sequenced in a study of CD8 T cells in Susac syndrome. Germline V gene data show CDR1 as SGHTA and CDR2 as FQGNSA. The CDR3 consists of 17 residues. With V trimmed by 5 bases and J by 5 bases, 11 bases remained unmatched. The RNA, roughly 0.5 to 1 ug, was put through reverse transcription using random hexamers. TCRdb fed the immunoSEQ multiplex PCR reads into MiXCR, producing one record per CDR3 protein. The repertoire holds some 120,000 distinct CDR3 sequences, with about 96% as singletons. The clonotype comes from a human donor in good health. The material sequenced was CD4+ T cells from PBMCs. The chain joins TRBV7-2 to TRBJ2-3; 12 bases match TRBD2. In DNA, the CDR3 is TGTGCCAGCAGCCCTTACGGGTCTAGCGGGAGGGTAGATACGCAGTATTTT. This encodes CASSPYGSSGRVDTQYF. Full variable domain (outside the CDR3, taken from reference TRBV7-2 and TRBJ2-3): GAGVSQSPSNKVTEKGKDVELRCDPISGHTALYWYRQSLGQGLEFLIYFQGNSAPDKSGLPSDRFSAERTGGSVSTLTIQRTQQEDSAVYLCASSPYGSSGRVDTQYFGPGTRLTVL.